The sequence of this T cell receptor beta chain was determined in a study of T-cell reconstitution after alpha-beta-depleted transplantation in children. Study-wide results and caveats: After transplant, high TCRbeta diversity at day 60 in some patients arose from surviving recipient T cells and thymic progenitors. Reportedly, alpha-beta T cells present about two months post-transplant originated from several hundred expanded clones of graft origin. Newly produced T cells mostly provided counts and TCRbeta diversity after one year, as hyperexpanded clones declined.

The CDR3 loop spans 16 amino acids. Germline V gives CDR1 DFQATT, CDR2 SNEGSKA (reference sequence). V was clipped by 0 bases and J by 4 bases; unmatched bases: 5. This clonotype was counted at least ten times. Its target is not known. The authors prepared the TCRbeta library with unique molecular identifiers. TCRdb re-called the PCR reads through MiXCR, storing one row per CDR3 protein. The sample carries under 850,000 distinct CDR3 sequences, 13% recorded once. This sequence joins TRBV20-1 and TRBJ2-2, with TRBD1 matching 10 bases. This sequence originates from a girl aged 2 to 10 with congenital amegakaryocytic thrombocytopenia, due to receive a stem cell transplant. Sequenced material: PBMCs, taken before TCRalphabeta/CD19-depleted stem cell transplant. For the CDR3, the DNA is TGCAGTGCTAGAGACGTCGGACAGGGGGGCACCGGGGAGCTGTTTTTT. It specifies CSARDVGQGGTGELFF.